The 28 T cell receptor beta chains listed next were all sequenced from one sample in a study of T cells in women clearing cervical HPV infection. Assay: immunoSEQ multiplex PCR; the TCRdb copy retains only in-frame clones and omits some. The sample is made up of 20,000 to 25,000 clones, and the top ten hold more than 9% of it. Input material: blood buffy coat. These receptor sequences come from a woman aged 18 to 69 with a cervical HPV16 infection that either progressed to CIN3+ or cleared (not recorded which).

Here the CDR3 reads CAWSGLRPDRAGSSYNEQFF. Partial CDR3 DNA: TGTGCCTGGAGTGGCCTGAGACCCGACAGGGCTGGGAGCTCCTACAATGAG. The chain combines TRBV30 with TRBJ2-1; TRBD1 matches 7 bases. Read coverage stops 3 residues before the CDR3 terminus; the germline J gene supplies the remainder. The germline CDR1 and CDR2 sequences are GTSNPN and SVGIG (reference sequence). There are 20 residues in the CDR3. J gave up 0 bases and V 1 base, and 18 bases lay outside the gene matches.

In regard to this clone: Coverage ceases 3 residues before the CDR3 finishes, and the germline J gene fills in the end. The V gene is TRBV10-2, the J gene TRBJ1-2, with a tentative D call TRBD1 (5 bases). This CDR3 comprises 13 residues. CDR1 and CDR2 from the germline V gene are WSHSY and SAAADI. This CDR3 is CASSESQGGGYTF. The sequenced CDR3 bases are TGCGCCAGCAGTGAGAGCCAGGGAGGCGGC.

Note on this clone: The sequenced fragment ends 3 residues before the CDR3 boundary, so the rest is inferred from the germline J gene. This chain connects TRBV5-6 to TRBJ2-1; no clear D. Germline values: CDR1 SGHDT, CDR2 YYEEEE. The CDR3 totals 11 residues. Trimming cost V 2 bases and J 5 bases, with 2 bases left between them. The sequenced part of the CDR3 DNA is TGTGCCAGCAGCTTCAACAATGAG. It translates to CASSFNNE. The entire CDR3 is CASSFNNEQFF.

Concerning this clone: The CDR3 goes on 3 residues after the read ends, and that part is filled in from the germline J gene. The rearrangement uses TRBV29-1 and TRBJ1-1; possibly TRBD1 for D (5 bases). The CDR3 has 13 residues. V was clipped by 7 bases and J by 5 bases, with 17 bases between them. The germline CDR1 and CDR2 sequences are SQVTM and ANQGSEA. This CDR3 reads CSAKTGERTEAFF. The sequenced part of the CDR3 DNA is TGCAGCGCAAAAACAGGCGAACGAACTGAA.

Note on this clone: The read gets to within 3 residues of the CDR3 end, and the germline J gene fills in the rest. This chain links TRBV7-6 with TRBJ1-1; D is uncertain. The V gene lost 5 bases and the J gene lost 1 base, with 8 bases spanning the gap. Germline V CDR1 and CDR2: SGHVS, FNYEAQ. There are 13 residues in the CDR3. The CDR3 protein is CASSQQENTEAFF. The covered CDR3 bases are TGTGCCAGCAGCCAACAAGAGAACACTGAA.

To note about this clone: The read falls 3 residues short of the CDR3 end, and the missing part is taken from the germline J gene. The rearrangement uses TRBV10-3 and TRBJ2-4, with 8 bases fitting TRBD1. Germline V CDR1 and CDR2: ENHRY, SYGVKD. CDR3 size: 11 residues. The CDR3 here is CAISGTGLQYF. CDR3 DNA (partial): TGTGCCATCAGTGGGACAGGGCTT.

Details on this clone: The read gets to within 3 residues of the CDR3 end, and the germline J gene fills in the rest. The J gene is TRBJ1-1, the V gene TRBV6-2 or TRBV6-3, with D maybe TRBD1 (5 bases). The ends were cut back, 6 bases at V and 1 base at J, with 15 bases in the middle. The germline gives CDR1 MNHEY, CDR2 SVGEGT. The CDR3 loop spans 15 amino acids. CDR3 DNA (partial): TGTGCCAGCAGGACAGCCCCGGCTTGGAACACTGAA. Encoded protein: CASRTAPAWNTE. The complete CDR3 reads CASRTAPAWNTEAFF.

Of note for this clone: The CDR3 end lies 3 residues beyond the end of the read and is filled in from the germline J gene. The genes are TRBV20-1 and TRBJ1-1, with a weak D call TRBD1 (5 bases). Trimming left V 0 bases short and J 4 bases short, with 15 bases between. The CDR3 contains 15 residues. CDR1 DFQATT and CDR2 SNEGSKA come from the germline V gene (reference sequence). Here the CDR3 reads CSARDLQGWGTEAFF. The CDR3 bases that were read are TGCAGTGCTAGAGATCTGCAGGGCTGGGGCACTGAA.

A note on this clone: The CDR3 end falls 3 residues outside the read, so it is completed with the germline J gene. The chain joins TRBV5-4 to TRBJ2-7; no clear D. The V end was cut by 0 bases, the J end by 5 bases, with 12 bases between. Germline loops: CDR1 SGHNT, CDR2 YYREEE (reference sequence). The CDR3 spans 14 residues. The CDR3 DNA, read in part, is TGTGCCAGCAGCTTGGCATCACAACCCAACGAG. This translates into CASSLASQPNE. The CDR3, in full, reads CASSLASQPNEQYF.

As for this clone: Sequencing ends 3 residues short of the CDR3 end; the germline J gene provides the rest. The chain recombines TRBV5-1 with TRBJ1-1; D not resolved. Germline V CDR1 and CDR2: SGHRS, YFSETQ. The CDR3 has 13 amino acids. V dropped 4 bases and J dropped 0 bases, with 7 bases sitting between them. CDR3 amino acids: CASSGDLNTEAFF. The sequenced part of the CDR3 DNA is TGCGCCAGCAGCGGCGACTTGAACACTGAA.

As regards this clone: The read halts 3 residues ahead of the CDR3 end, with the missing end drawn from the germline J gene. This chain uses TRBV7-9 with TRBJ1-5; the D gene is possibly TRBD1 (6 bases). V was shortened by 5 bases and J by 3 bases, with 11 bases between the two germline ends. There are 14 residues in the CDR3. Germline CDR1 is SEHNR and CDR2 is FQNEAQ (reference sequence). The sequenced part of the CDR3 DNA is TGTGCCAGCAGCCACAGGGATTACAATCAGCCC. It codes for CASSHRDYNQP. The whole CDR3 protein is CASSHRDYNQPQHF. Based on the CDR3 plus reference TRBV7-9 and TRBJ1-5, the full variable domain is DTGVSQNPRHKITKRGQNVTFRCDPISEHNRLYWYRQTLGQGPEFLTYFQNEAQLEKSRLLSDRFSAERPKGSFSTLEIQRTEQGDSAMYLCASSHRDYNQPQHFGDGTRLSIL.

As for this clone: The read comes to an end 3 residues before the CDR3 does, leaving the germline J gene to fill in the end. This rearrangement joins TRBV12-3 or TRBV12-4 to TRBJ2-2; D is unclear. CDR3 length: 13 residues. V lost 0 bases to trimming and J lost 5 bases, with 4 bases between them. Partial CDR3 DNA: TGTGCCAGCAGTTTAGCGTCGACCGGGGAG. Protein sequence: CASSLASTGE. The full CDR3 reads CASSLASTGELFF.

On this clone itself: The CDR3 end lies 3 residues beyond the end of the read and is filled in from the germline J gene. The chain carries TRBV5-4 and TRBJ2-7; tentatively, D is TRBD1 (6 bases). Germline V gene sequence: CDR1 SGHNT, CDR2 YYREEE (reference sequence). Trimming shortened V by 1 base and J by 2 bases, and 10 bases separated the two germline ends. The CDR3 is made up of 14 amino acids. The CDR3 bases that were read are TGTGCCAGCAGCTTGCCGCAGGGGACCTACGAG. Amino acid sequence: CASSLPQGTYE. The whole CDR3 protein reads CASSLPQGTYEQYF.

Points on this clone: The read stops 3 residues short of the end of the CDR3; the missing end is completed from the germline J gene. This chain joins TRBV5-1 and TRBJ2-7; 9 bases line up with TRBD1. There are 15 residues in the CDR3. V was pared by 4 bases and J by 0 bases, with 5 bases of the junction left unmatched. The germline CDR1 and CDR2 sequences are SGHRS and YFSETQ. The CDR3 DNA, read in part, is TGCGCCAGCAGCCCGACAGGGGGGGACTCCTACGAG. Translation: CASSPTGGDSYE. The complete CDR3 reads CASSPTGGDSYEQYF. Full variable domain (remainder filled in from reference TRBV5-1 and TRBJ2-7): KAGVTQTPRYLIKTRGQQVTLSCSPISGHRSVSWYQQTPGQGLQFLFEYFSETQRNKGNFPGRFSGRQFSNSRSEMNVSTLELGDSALYLCASSPTGGDSYEQYFGPGTRLTVT.

As concerns this clone: The read gets to within 3 residues of the CDR3 end, and the germline J gene fills in the rest. This chain joins TRBV20-1 and TRBJ2-1; 7 bases are a match to TRBD1. Losses at the gene ends were 1 base for V and 5 bases for J; bases not matched to a gene: 5. The CDR3 runs to 14 residues. Germline V gives CDR1 DFQATT, CDR2 SNEGSKA (reference sequence). The chain's CDR3 is CSARGNRGHNEQFF. The covered CDR3 bases are TGCAGTGCTAGAGGCAACAGGGGACACAATGAG.

In regard to this clone: Read data end 3 residues before the CDR3 end; the end is taken from the germline J gene. The rearrangement joins TRBV7-9 to TRBJ1-1; D is perhaps TRBD1 (5 bases). Trimming stripped 1 base from V and 4 bases from J, with 10 bases between. Germline assignment: CDR1 SEHNR and CDR2 FQNEAQ (reference sequence). The CDR3 has 14 amino acids. The CDR3: CASSLVSRATEAFF. The sequenced CDR3 bases are TGTGCCAGCAGCTTAGTCTCCAGGGCCACTGAA.

Note on this clone: The DNA ends 3 residues before the CDR3 does, and the rest of the CDR3 is filled in from the germline J gene. This chain links TRBV20-1 with TRBJ1-5; D is uncertain. The CDR3 runs 12 residues. Germline CDR1 and CDR2: DFQATT and SNEGSKA (reference sequence). The V gene lost 2 bases and the J gene lost 2 bases, with 4 bases spanning the gap. The CDR3 bases that were read are TGCAGTGCTAGACAGGGCAATCAGCCC. It encodes CSARQGNQP. The whole CDR3 is CSARQGNQPQHF.

In regard to this clone: A read error may produce the germline difference seen at one junction end. The read halts 3 residues ahead of the CDR3 end, with the missing end drawn from the germline J gene. The chain joins TRBV4-2 to TRBJ2-1, with TRBD1 as a possible D gene (6 bases). The CDR3 covers 15 residues. Germline V gene sequence: CDR1 LGHNA, CDR2 YNFKEQ. CDR3 loop: CASSPGVVTYNEQFF. The DNA read from the CDR3 is TGCGCCAGCAGCCCAGGGGTTGTCACCTACAATGAG.

Comment on this clone: The read terminates 3 residues before the CDR3 end, so the remaining end is supplied by the germline J gene. The chain carries TRBV7-2 and TRBJ1-2, with D perhaps TRBD1 (5 bases). CDR1 is SGHTA, CDR2 FQGNSA, per germline. This CDR3 is 14 amino acids long. V lost 4 bases, J lost 6 bases, and 15 bases lay in between. The sequenced CDR3 bases are TGTGCCAGCAGCTCGCCCGACAGCCGAGATGGC. Translated: CASSSPDSRDG. The whole CDR3 protein reads CASSSPDSRDGYTF.

With regard to this clone: The read is 3 residues too short to cover the CDR3 end, so that end is filled in from the germline J gene. V usage is TRBV6-2 or TRBV6-3 and J usage is TRBJ1-2; TRBD1 is a possible D gene (5 bases). The CDR3 totals 15 residues. Germline-derived CDR1 and CDR2 are MNHEY and SVGEGT. Trimming shortened V by 6 bases and J by 4 bases, and 18 bases separated the two germline ends. The sequenced part of the CDR3 DNA is TGTGCCAGCAGATGGCCGCGGGGCGCGGGCTATGGC. Translation gives CASRWPRGAGYG. The complete CDR3 sequence is CASRWPRGAGYGYTF.

Concerning this clone itself: Sequencing ends 3 residues short of the CDR3 end; the germline J gene provides the rest. J is TRBJ1-3 and V is TRBV7-2; tentative D call: TRBD1 (6 bases). Germline CDR1 is SGHTA and CDR2 is FQGNSA. The CDR3 has 15 residues. Trimming pared 2 bases from V and 1 base from J, leaving 9 bases between. The covered CDR3 bases are TGTGCCAGCAGCTTAAGCCAGGGGTCTGGAAACACC. It translates to CASSLSQGSGNT. The entire CDR3 protein reads CASSLSQGSGNTIYF. The full variable domain, its missing parts supplied by reference TRBV7-2 and TRBJ1-3, is GAGVSQSPSNKVTEKGKDVELRCDPISGHTALYWYRQSLGQGLEFLIYFQGNSAPDKSGLPSDRFSAERTGGSVSTLTIQRTQQEDSAVYLCASSLSQGSGNTIYFGEGSWLTVV.

Of note for this clone: The read ends 3 residues early relative to the CDR3; the germline J gene fills the gap. The rearrangement links TRBV9 to TRBJ2-7, with a tentative D call TRBD1 (6 bases). This CDR3 is built from 13 residues. V dropped 3 bases and J dropped 3 bases, with 10 bases sitting between them. Germline CDR1 is SGDLS and CDR2 is YYNGEE. CDR3 bases read: TGTGCCAGCAGCGCTGGGACACACTACGAG. It encodes CASSAGTHYE. The full-length CDR3 reads as CASSAGTHYEQYF.

As to this clone: The read is 3 residues too short to cover the CDR3 end, so that end is filled in from the germline J gene. This sequence joins TRBV27 and TRBJ2-4, with D possibly TRBD1 on 5 matching bases. The CDR3 is 12 residues long. The V gene's germline CDR1 is MNHEY and CDR2 SMNVEV (reference sequence). Trimming cost V 6 bases and J 5 bases, with 8 bases left between them. The CDR3 loop reads CASRLTENIQYF. CDR3 bases read: TGTGCCAGCAGGCTGACAGAAAACATT.

As to this clone: The read terminates 3 residues ahead of where the CDR3 ends, so the germline J gene completes it. This sequence joins TRBV2 and TRBJ2-5; D gene ambiguous. The length of the CDR3 is 10 residues. The V end was cut by 7 bases, the J end by 5 bases, with 5 bases between. Germline values: CDR1 SNHLY, CDR2 FYNNEI. The sequenced CDR3 bases are TGTGCCAGCATGTCGGAGACC. It is translated as CASMSET. In full, the CDR3 reads CASMSETQYF.

Note on this clone: Read sequence stops 3 residues before the CDR3 end, and the germline J gene provides the missing end. The chain carries TRBV30 and TRBJ1-4; a weak D match, TRBD1 (6 bases). V lost 4 bases to trimming and J lost 4 bases, with 19 bases between them. In germline, CDR1 is GTSNPN, CDR2 SVGIG (reference sequence). This CDR3 comprises 16 residues. The part of the CDR3 DNA that was read is TGTGCCTGGACCCCTGGGCTGGTCAGGGGTAATGAAAAA. Amino acid sequence: CAWTPGLVRGNEK. The whole CDR3 protein reads CAWTPGLVRGNEKLFF.

In the case of this clone: The read falls 3 residues short of the CDR3 end, and the missing part is taken from the germline J gene. This sequence joins TRBV7-9 and TRBJ2-3; D ambiguous. V lost 5 bases and J 5 bases, leaving 14 bases between the germline ends. From germline, CDR1 is SEHNR and CDR2 FQNEAQ (reference sequence). CDR3 size: 14 residues. Partial CDR3 DNA: TGTGCCAGCAGCCTGGCCCCCCCCATAGATACG. Translated, it gives CASSLAPPIDT. The CDR3, in full, reads CASSLAPPIDTQYF.

In regard to this clone: The DNA ends 3 residues before the CDR3 does, and the rest of the CDR3 is filled in from the germline J gene. The rearrangement joins TRBV5-1 to TRBJ1-2; 7 bases fit TRBD1. The CDR3 is 13 amino acids. Germline V gives CDR1 SGHRS, CDR2 YFSETQ. With 7 bases clipped from V and 7 bases from J, the junction kept 10 bases outside the gene matches. The CDR3 sequence is CASGYRDRGGYTF. CDR3 DNA, as far as it was read: TGCGCCAGCGGGTACCGGGACAGAGGTGGC.

Of note for this clone: Coverage ceases 3 residues before the CDR3 finishes, and the germline J gene fills in the end. The V call is TRBV2, the J call TRBJ2-3; possibly TRBD2 for D (7 bases). The germline V gene encodes CDR1 SNHLY and CDR2 FYNNEI. The CDR3 consists of 15 residues. V was clipped by 2 bases and J by 6 bases, with 15 bases between them. Partial CDR3 DNA: TGTGCCAGCAGTGAATTGGCGGGGGCGGGGGATACG. Protein sequence: CASSELAGAGDT. The entire CDR3 is CASSELAGAGDTQYF.